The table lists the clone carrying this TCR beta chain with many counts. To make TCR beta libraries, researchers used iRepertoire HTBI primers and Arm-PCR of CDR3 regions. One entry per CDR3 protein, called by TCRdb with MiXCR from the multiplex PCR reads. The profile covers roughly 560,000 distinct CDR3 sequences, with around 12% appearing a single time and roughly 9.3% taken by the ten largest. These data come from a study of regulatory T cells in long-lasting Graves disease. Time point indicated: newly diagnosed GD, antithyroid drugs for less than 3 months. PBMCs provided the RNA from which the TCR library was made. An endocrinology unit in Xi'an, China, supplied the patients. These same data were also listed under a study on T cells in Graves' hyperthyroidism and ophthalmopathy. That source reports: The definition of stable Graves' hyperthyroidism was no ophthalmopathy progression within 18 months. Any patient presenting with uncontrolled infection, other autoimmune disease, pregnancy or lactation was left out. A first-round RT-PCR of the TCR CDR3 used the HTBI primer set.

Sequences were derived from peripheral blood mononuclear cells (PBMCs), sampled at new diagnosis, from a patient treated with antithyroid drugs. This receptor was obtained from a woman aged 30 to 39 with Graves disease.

Here the CDR3 reads CASSFTISSERADEQFF. In nucleotides, the CDR3 is TGTGCCAGCAGCTTTACGATATCTAGCGAGAGGGCCGATGAGCAGTTCTTC. The chain uses TRBV28 and TRBJ2-1; weak D call: TRBD2 (6 bases). V dropped 6 bases and J dropped 8 bases, with 26 bases sitting between them. The V gene's germline CDR1 is MDHEN and CDR2 SYDVKM. The CDR3 runs to 17 residues.